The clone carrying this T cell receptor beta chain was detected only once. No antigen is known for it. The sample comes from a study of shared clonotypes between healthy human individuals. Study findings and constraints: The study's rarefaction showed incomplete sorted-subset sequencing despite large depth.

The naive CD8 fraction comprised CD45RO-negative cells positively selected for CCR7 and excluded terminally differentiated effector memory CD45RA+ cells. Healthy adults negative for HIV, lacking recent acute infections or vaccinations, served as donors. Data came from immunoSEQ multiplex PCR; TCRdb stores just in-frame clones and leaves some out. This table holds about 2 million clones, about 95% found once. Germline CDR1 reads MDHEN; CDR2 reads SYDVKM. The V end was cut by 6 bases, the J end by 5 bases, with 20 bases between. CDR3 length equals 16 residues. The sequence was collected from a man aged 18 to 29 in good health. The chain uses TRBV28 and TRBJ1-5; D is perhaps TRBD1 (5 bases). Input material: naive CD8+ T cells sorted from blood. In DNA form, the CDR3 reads TGTGCCAGCAGCCCAAATCCCCCCCAGGGCCATCAGCCCCAGCATTTT. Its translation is CASSPNPPQGHQPQHF.